This TCR beta chain was retrieved from a study of cytomegalovirus exposure and HLA in healthy donors (dated by TCRdb to 2016 to 2017). Notes on the research overall: An earlier analysis of some 620 of the donors reported 276 Gb of sequence data and about 120 million unique TCR beta sequences obtained from some 200 million T cells. The study was designed to test whether signatures of past pathogen exposure could be identified by cataloging public T cell receptors. A later analysis re-analyzed previously published TCR beta repertoires from roughly 600 donors and added high-resolution HLA genotyping to study TCR occurrence patterns. In a later genetic analysis, genome-wide SNP genotypes for about 65% of the roughly 670 donors were used, and that subset was treated as a discovery cohort. About 300 gigabases of sequencing data and approximately 85 million unique TCR sequences were included in an early release covering over 600 HLA-typed donors. The number of donors typed differed by locus, with 629-630 for A, B, C, DRB1 and DQB1, more than 500 for DQA1, approximately 580 for DPA1, and about 450 for DPB1. Besides the first cohort of 666 subjects, a separate validation cohort made up of 120 different subjects was used. Rather than using new phenotypic data, the later analysis identified candidate immune exposures from TCR beta sequences and from how often those sequences occurred across donors. The study used immunosequencing to profile the T cell repertoires of around 600 subjects and linked those repertoires to cytomegalovirus serostatus. Of the approximately 370 genotyped donors, 70% to 90% were placed in the genetic ancestry cluster associated with self-reported Caucasian donors. High-throughput TCR immunosequencing, statistical association of individual TCRs with disease status, and machine learning were combined to predict cytomegalovirus infection status. All discovery cohort repertoires had been generated using a single sequencing platform. HLA typing covered class I and class II loci at four-digit resolution. On average, around 240,000 unique TCR beta nucleotide sequences were sequenced per donor among a few hundred genotyped donors of the cohort, with roughly a sixth of those sequences being non-productive. In an earlier analysis of 500 to 650 of the donors, high-throughput TCR beta sequencing was used to judge whether each TCR beta V gene segment behaved as functional or pseudogenic. Four to six DR-DQ haplotypes were handled as single units for association and clustering because linkage in the cohort was strong. Donor age, sex, ethnicity and CMV serostatus were collected together with the repertoire data. Beyond this particular receptor, the publication reports: A group of highly shared sequence variants was considered likely to be a technical artifact of the sequencing pipeline. The study listed approximately 150 TCR beta chains as associated with cytomegalovirus. In a later analysis, the rate of TCR association differed among HLA loci, with DRB1 alleles having the most associated TCRs and HLA-C alleles having the fewest. At a false discovery rate of 0.05, a later analysis linked some 18,000 TCR beta sequences to specific HLA alleles. Sequencing depth was assumed to be roughly uniform across donors in the presence/absence analyses, though that assumption may not hold. The authors suggested that the approach could potentially be generalized to other disease states and immunological phenotypes. In a later analysis, most CMV-associated TCR beta chains were found to appear HLA-restricted, with HLA associations seemingly driven largely by CMV exposure. Compared with equally common non-associated chains, HLA-associated TCR beta chains in a later analysis were more clonally expanded and had lower generation probabilities. A further reported finding was that TCR beta sequences accurately predicted the HLA-A and HLA-B alleles for most subjects in the first cohort. Some 15 rarely observed V segments, including chromosome 9 orphons, were excluded from the earlier analysis of approximately 500 of the donors because counts were too low. The cohort was sequenced for TCR beta chains only, and without alpha or paired-chain data the features that could be detected were limited. Because some donors lacked HLA typing at each locus, the association tests relied only on the typed subset. An association between a missense DCLRE1C variant and V-gene and J-gene trimming of TCR beta chains was found in a later genetic analysis and replicated in an independent cohort. When HLA alleles, especially DR and DQ, strongly co-occurred, attributing TCR associations to individual alleles was difficult. CMV serostatus was the only immune exposure information available for the cohort. Compared with the approximately 600-donor mean, donors in an Asian-associated ancestry cluster had fewer N-insertions in productive TCRs, according to a later genetic analysis. In both the original and validation cohorts, the classifier was reported to diagnose cytomegalovirus status with high specificity and sensitivity. Correlated functional status among segregating V segments might be attributable to linkage disequilibrium, but an unknown experimental factor could not be ruled out. The 87-base-pair reads could not distinguish some IMGT-functional V segments, including TRBV6-2 and TRBV6-3, so those segments were excluded. In vitro tests confirmed that a few of the cytomegalovirus-associated TCR beta chains recognize cytomegalovirus antigens. Most TCR sequences were observed very rarely across donors, whereas some public TCRs were present in many individuals. Broadly in line with IMGT annotations, most TCR beta V segments showed up in productive rearrangements about 87% or about 30% of the time in an earlier analysis of under 700 of the donors. In a later analysis, several top co-occurrence clusters were reported to appear linked to parvovirus B19, influenza, CMV and Epstein-Barr virus.

This clone showed up just once. The specificity of this receptor is unknown. No qualities accompany the bases; no much larger clone lies one base away. The library was generated by the immunoSEQ multiplex PCR assay. For the multiplex PCR, a mixture combining 60 forward primers for TCR Vbeta segments and 13 reverse primers for TCR Jbeta segments was used. A multiplex PCR assay on genomic DNA amplified the CDR3 region of rearranged TCR beta genes. The Illumina HiSeq System was used to sequence the amplified TCR beta libraries as 87-base-pair reads. The authors processed their data as follows. In a later analysis, around 80 million unique TCR beta chains were counted across the approximately 670 repertoires, and roughly 9.9 million of these chains were shared by at least two donors. Raw reads were error-corrected and collapsed into unique sequences by a nearest-neighbor algorithm in which closely related sequences were merged to remove PCR and sequencing errors. CDR3 sequences were aligned to IMGT reference sequences to assign V, D and J gene segments. For a sequence to be retained, at least a six-nucleotide match to both a V gene segment and a J gene segment was required. Rearrangements were called productive when the CDR3 lacked stop codons and stayed in frame with V and J; all others were non-productive. Following IMGT convention, CDR3 was defined as the stretch from the second conserved V-encoded cysteine up to the conserved J-encoded phenylalanine. The earlier analysis of approximately 500 of the donors excluded sequences that lacked an unambiguous match to a single V gene segment. An earlier analysis of a few hundred of the donors classified V segments as functional when productive rearrangements were above 56.7% and as segregating when the standard deviation between donors was above 5%. To diagnose cytomegalovirus status from the catalog of TCR beta chain sequences, a statistical classification framework was built. A later analysis assigned V and J genes by comparing TCR nucleotide sequences with IMGT/GENE-DB human TR gene sequences. The TCRdist pipeline was used in a later analysis to assign CDR3 sequences and most-parsimonious VDJ recombination scenarios. In a later analysis, each TCR beta chain was defined by its CDR3 amino acid sequence together with its V-gene family, and reads lacking a unique V-gene family were excluded. As a way to deal with suspected cross-contamination and a sequencing artifact, a later analysis dropped 450 to 600 nucleotide sequences that were highly shared and had low generation probability. For each public chain, a later analysis derived a clonal expansion index from normalized ranks of inferred template counts within each repertoire. In a later analysis, generation probabilities were computed with a VDJ recombination model fitted to out-of-frame rearrangements, and the resulting probabilities were checked against IGoR. A later analysis scored TCR-TCR, TCR-HLA and TCR-CMV co-occurrence with hypergeometric tests, applying a repertoire-size bias correction to TCR pairs. A later analysis estimated false discovery rates by permuting HLA or CMV assignments 20 times. In a later analysis, co-occurring TCRs were grouped using DBSCAN, and TCRdist sequence similarity was added for clustering within HLA-allele-positive subsets. For co-occurrence clustering, repertoires with fewer than 30,000 or more than 120,000 public chains were excluded, along with roughly 5 repertoires with anomalous nucleotide sharing. TCRdb holds this immuneACCESS table with in-frame rearrangements only. Some clones are missing; in checked studies, unresolved V genes explain under half, and the rest has no known cause. That table supplies the V and J calls and clone size; D and trimming were determined from the DNA. This sample holds around 140,000 clones; 70% to 85% were observed only once. The ten top clones hold roughly 1.4% of the sample.

Spanning cysteine to phenylalanine, the CDR3 consists of 15 amino acids. The DNA shown is the 45-base CDR3, in frame from base 1. V and J are truncated by 0 bases and 5 bases respectively, leaving an intervening sequence of 13 bases. The germline V gene (reference sequence) supplies CDR1 LNHNV and CDR2 YYDKDF. In total, approximately 700 healthy bone marrow donors made up the cohort. At the time of sampling, all cohort members were nominally healthy, though unrecorded immune exposures were likely present. The donor tested CMV seropositive and was one of the 289 seropositive cohort members. Every donor gave a peripheral blood sample, and the peripheral blood mononuclear cells from that sample were used for TCR beta sequencing. The Qiagen DNeasy Blood Extraction Kit was used to extract genomic DNA from the blood cell samples.

The rearranged chain carries TRBV15 and TRBJ1-2; no D gene can be assigned with confidence. The TCR comes from a man aged 30-40 years in good health and CMV-seropositive. The sample comprised PBMCs. CDR3 protein: CATSRDPLGPYGYTF. The bases are TGTGCCACCAGCAGAGATCCACTGGGCCCATATGGCTACACCTTC.